The 4 T cell receptor beta chains listed next were all sequenced from one sample in a study of T cell responses to AZD1222 COVID-19 vaccine. The method was immunoSEQ multiplex PCR; TCRdb's version includes in-frame clones alone and lacks a portion of them. The sample includes roughly 70,000 clones, 85% to 95% seen only once; the top ten take less than 7%. The sample was peripheral blood, taken 28 days after the second dose of the MenACWY control vaccine. Source of these receptors: an adult who received the MenACWY meningococcal vaccine as a control.

This clone was found once. The chain has TRBV4-3 and TRBJ2-1; D remains unclear. V lost 5 bases, J lost 4 bases, and 12 bases lay in between. The CDR3 loop spans 14 amino acids. Germline values: CDR1 LGHNA, CDR2 YSLEER. CDR3 nucleotide sequence: TGCGCCAGCAGCTTACGGCAGTCGTACAATGAGCAGTTCTTC. Encoded protein: CASSLRQSYNEQFF.

This sequence joins TRBV5-6 and TRBJ2-5, with 8 bases that match TRBD2. The trim removed 1 base at V and 5 bases at J, leaving 7 bases unmatched. Germline CDR1 reads SGHDT; CDR2 reads YYEEEE. CDR3 length equals 15 residues. The CDR3 reads CASSLYASGSETQYF. The CDR3 region has the DNA TGTGCCAGCAGCTTGTACGCTAGCGGGTCGGAGACCCAGTACTTC. The whole variable domain, remainder taken from reference TRBV5-6 and TRBJ2-5, is DAGVTQSPTHLIKTRGQQVTLRCSPKSGHDTVSWYQQALGQGPQFIFQYYEEEERQRGNFPDRFSGHQFPNYSSELNVNALLLGDSALYLCASSLYASGSETQYFGPGTRLLVL.

CDR3 DNA: TGTGCCAGCAGCTTATTTCGCACAGATACGCAGTATTTT. Its translation is CASSLFRTDTQYF. The chain links TRBV11-2 to TRBJ2-3, with D hard to call. This CDR3 contains 13 residues. Per germline, CDR1 SGHAT and CDR2 FQNNGV. Trimming cost V 2 bases and J 1 base, with 4 bases left between them.

CDR3 bases: TGTGCCAGCAGTTCGGCGGACACCATATATTTT. Translated: CASSSADTIYF. The V gene is TRBV7-2, the J gene TRBJ1-3; D is unclear. This CDR3 spans 11 amino acids. The ends were cut back, 6 bases at V and 8 bases at J, with 8 bases in the middle. The germline V gene encodes CDR1 SGHTA and CDR2 FQGNSA.